Presented here are 28 T cell receptor beta chains from one specimen sequenced in a study of OX40 agonist ivuxolimab in advanced cancers. The assay was immunoSEQ multiplex PCR, and TCRdb's table has in-frame clones only and misses some. The profile shows about 85,000 clones, 80% to 90% of them singletons. The starting material was CD4+ or CD8+ T cells sorted from blood, obtained in a trial of the OX40 agonist ivuxolimab. The receptor source for this set is an adult with an advanced solid tumor such as melanoma, head and neck, liver or kidney cancer.

This rearrangement joins TRBV6-5 to TRBJ1-2; tentatively, D is TRBD1 (6 bases). Trimming shortened V by 6 bases and J by 5 bases, and 13 bases separated the two germline ends. Per germline, CDR1 MNHEY and CDR2 SVGAGI. The CDR3 spans 13 residues. The CDR3 is CASRTGLQYGYTF. The CDR3 DNA is TGTGCCAGCAGGACAGGTTTACAATATGGCTACACCTTC.

Notes on this clone: Mismatch with germline at one junction end may stem from a read error. This chain joins TRBV7-7 and TRBJ2-2; no definite D call. In germline, CDR1 is SSHAT, CDR2 FNYEAQ (reference sequence). The CDR3 covers 15 residues. The CDR3 region is CASSLVPGHTGELFF. The CDR3 region has the DNA TGTGCTAGCAGCTTAGTTCCAGGACACACCGGGGAGCTGTTTTTT.

The chain recombines TRBV4-3 with TRBJ1-1; D possibly corresponds to TRBD1 (5 bases). Trimming stripped 0 bases from V and 3 bases from J, with 20 bases between. CDR3 length: 18 amino acids. CDR1 and CDR2 (germline): LGHNA, YSLEER. CDR3 coding DNA: TGCGCCAGCAGCCAAGATAGGGGCCAAAGGAGGCCCGACACTGAAGCTTTCTTT. Translated: CASSQDRGQRRPDTEAFF.

This clone was counted between two and nine times. The chain couples TRBV5-6 to TRBJ2-3; D not resolved. Trimming removed 1 base at V and 2 bases at J, with 8 bases between. Germline V lookup: CDR1 SGHDT, CDR2 YYEEEE. The CDR3 extends over 14 amino acids. CDR3 residues: CASSLTYLTDTQYF. CDR3 bases: TGTGCCAGCAGCTTGACCTACCTCACAGATACGCAGTATTTT.

The V gene is TRBV10-3, the J gene TRBJ2-5; tentative D call: TRBD1 (6 bases). V was cut by 10 bases and J by 0 bases, with 12 bases left in between. The CDR3 is made up of 13 amino acids. Germline V gives CDR1 ENHRY, CDR2 SYGVKD. The DNA for the CDR3 is TGTGCCACCCAGGGGCAGAACCAAGAGACCCAGTACTTC. Protein sequence: CATQGQNQETQYF.

The rearrangement links TRBV11-3 to TRBJ2-2; D unresolved. This CDR3 contains 14 residues. Germline CDR1 is SGHNT and CDR2 is YENEEA. V shed 1 base and J shed 3 bases, with 6 bases lying between them. In DNA form, the CDR3 reads TGTGCCAGCAGCTTAGTCGGTGACACCGGGGAGCTGTTTTTT. Protein product: CASSLVGDTGELFF. Combining the CDR3 with reference TRBV11-3 and TRBJ2-2 gives the whole variable domain EAGVVQSPRYKIIEKKQPVAFWCNPISGHNTLYWYLQNLGQGPELLIRYENEEAVDDSQLPKDRFSAERLKGVDSTLKIQPAELGDSAVYLCASSLVGDTGELFFGEGSRLTVL.

The rearrangement links TRBV7-2 to TRBJ1-6; D uncertain. Germline V gene data show CDR1 as SGHTA and CDR2 as FQGNSA. The length of the CDR3 is 11 residues. With 5 bases removed from V and 10 bases from J, the gap between germline ends came to 6 bases. The CDR3 nucleotides read TGTGCCAGCAGCCGAGACTCACCCCTCCACTTT. Residues: CASSRDSPLHF.

The rearrangement joins TRBV5-1 to TRBJ1-1; perhaps TRBD1 as D (5 bases). CDR3 length: 15 amino acids. V gave up 1 base and J gave up 4 bases, with 14 bases separating them. Looked up from germline, CDR1 is SGHRS and CDR2 is YFSETQ. The chain's CDR3 is CASSLFGEGSTEAFF. The CDR3 region has the DNA TGCGCCAGCAGCTTGTTCGGTGAGGGGAGCACTGAAGCTTTCTTT.

In nucleotides, the CDR3 is TGTGCCAGCAGCCCCACCGGGGGGAACACCGGGGAGCTGTTTTTT. It is translated as CASSPTGGNTGELFF. The rearrangement joins TRBV7-3 to TRBJ2-2; maybe TRBD2 (6 bases). The ends were cut back, 5 bases at V and 1 base at J, with 11 bases in the middle. The CDR3 contains 15 residues. The germline V gene has CDR1 SGHTA and CDR2 FQGTGA.

The chain couples TRBV6-6 to TRBJ2-1, with TRBD1 identical over 7 bases. This CDR3 has 13 residues. Trimming took 7 bases from V and 5 from J; bases not matched to a gene: 5. The germline CDR1 and CDR2 sequences are MNHNY and SVGAGI (reference sequence). CDR3 coding DNA: TGTGCCAGCACCCGGCAGGGGGACAATGAGCAGTTCTTC. It codes for CASTRQGDNEQFF.

This chain joins TRBV2 and TRBJ1-5; 7 bases fit TRBD1. Germline trimming cut 5 bases from V and 6 bases from J; bases unmatched to any gene: 7. Germline-derived CDR1 and CDR2 are SNHLY and FYNNEI. The length of the CDR3 is 14 residues. As DNA, the CDR3 is TGTGCCAGCAGTCGGGGAGGGGGCATTCAGCCCCAGCATTTT. Translated: CASSRGGGIQPQHF.

This clone turned up a few times. J is TRBJ2-4 and V is TRBV5-4, with a tentative D call TRBD1 (7 bases). The CDR3 runs to 14 residues. The germline V and J ends were trimmed by 2 bases and 9 bases, with 15 bases remaining between them. CDR1 and CDR2 (germline): SGHNT, YYREEE (reference sequence). CDR3 coding DNA: TGTGCCAGCAGCTTCGGAGGGGGCGAGGGCATTCAGTACTTC. Protein: CASSFGGGEGIQYF.

This sequence joins TRBV7-8 and TRBJ2-3; the D is unclear. V lost 1 base, J lost 2 bases, and 1 base lay in between. This CDR3 is built from 12 residues. Germline loops: CDR1 SGHVS, CDR2 FQNEAQ. The CDR3 reads CASSLDTDTQYF. DNA of the CDR3: TGTGCCAGCAGCTTAGACACAGATACGCAGTATTTT.

The chain couples TRBV5-1 to TRBJ1-5; D is perhaps TRBD1 (5 bases). The CDR3 extends over 15 amino acids. Germline CDR1 SGHRS, CDR2 YFSETQ. V lost 0 bases and J lost 2, with 9 bases in between. CDR3 protein: CASSLAGLGNQPQHF. DNA of the CDR3: TGCGCCAGCAGCTTGGCGGGGCTTGGCAATCAGCCCCAGCATTTT.

The V gene is TRBV7-6, the J gene TRBJ2-7; D might be TRBD1 (6 bases). Deletions cut 1 base from V and 2 bases from J, with 15 bases between. This CDR3 contains 16 residues. Germline-derived CDR1 and CDR2 are SGHVS and FNYEAQ. Here the CDR3 reads CASSLGSPDRAYEQYF. The CDR3 DNA sequence: TGTGCCAGCAGCTTAGGGTCGCCGGACAGAGCCTACGAGCAGTACTTC.

This chain uses TRBV4-2 with TRBJ1-5, with D possibly matching TRBD1 (5 bases). Looked up from germline, CDR1 is LGHNA and CDR2 is YNFKEQ. Trimming left V 0 bases short and J 7 bases short, with 16 bases between. The CDR3 loop spans 16 amino acids. CDR3 residues: CASSQDQSGSGQPQHF. CDR3 bases: TGTGCCAGCAGCCAAGATCAATCAGGGTCGGGGCAGCCCCAGCATTTT.

The chain has TRBV11-2 and TRBJ2-4; a possible D gene is TRBD1 (6 bases). Germline CDR1 and CDR2: SGHAT and FQNNGV. This CDR3 is 16 amino acids long. Trimming cost V 3 bases and J 1 base, with 13 bases left between them. Here the CDR3 reads CASSFVTTGAKNIQYF. CDR3 sequence (DNA): TGTGCCAGCAGCTTCGTAACTACAGGGGCCAAAAACATTCAGTACTTC.

The chain uses TRBV29-1 and TRBJ2-1; D remains unclear. The CDR3 totals 13 residues. From germline, CDR1 is SQVTM and CDR2 ANQGSEA. V lost 0 bases to trimming and J lost 9 bases, with 12 bases between them. This CDR3 is CSVEETGVGEQFF. The CDR3 DNA reads as TGCAGCGTTGAAGAGACTGGGGTGGGTGAGCAGTTCTTC.

The chain combines TRBV10-3 with TRBJ1-6; 8 bases are a match to TRBD1. The CDR3 loop spans 15 amino acids. Germline CDR1 is ENHRY and CDR2 is SYGVKD. The V segment lost 0 bases and the J segment 9 bases; nucleotides outside the gene matches: 4. The CDR3 region has the DNA TGTGCCATCAGTGAGTCGACAGGGGACAGTTCACCCCTCCACTTT. As protein: CAISESTGDSSPLHF.

This rearrangement joins TRBV2 to TRBJ1-1, with a weak D call TRBD1 (5 bases). CDR1 is SNHLY, CDR2 FYNNEI, per germline. The V end was cut by 4 bases, the J end by 6 bases, with 15 bases between. This CDR3 region has 14 residues. The CDR3 region is CASSGQFSLAEAFF. CDR3 nucleotide sequence: TGTGCCAGCAGTGGACAGTTCTCTCTCGCTGAAGCTTTCTTT.

The rearrangement uses TRBV5-4 and TRBJ1-6; 8 bases agree with TRBD1. This CDR3 comprises 16 residues. V gave up 7 bases and J gave up 6 bases; unmatched junction bases: 12. Germline V CDR1 and CDR2: SGHNT, YYREEE (reference sequence). The CDR3 DNA is TGTGCCAGCGGGGCAGGGGGCAGGGGGTCTAATTCACCCCTCCACTTT. Translation gives CASGAGGRGSNSPLHF.

The rearrangement uses TRBV19 and TRBJ1-1; 7 bases fit TRBD1. The CDR3 has 15 residues. V trimming: 6 bases; J trimming: 10 bases; junction bases outside the gene matches: 17. Per germline, CDR1 LNHDA and CDR2 SQIVND (reference sequence). CDR3 sequence (DNA): TGTGCCAGTAGGATCACAGGGGTCTTAGATGGCGGAGCTTTCTTT. Protein: CASRITGVLDGGAFF.

This clone was counted only a few times. At the DNA level, this CDR3 is encoded by other sequences in the same sample as well. The chain has TRBV20-1 and TRBJ1-1; no reliable D call. CDR1 and CDR2 from the germline V gene are DFQATT and SNEGSKA (reference sequence). The length of the CDR3 is 9 residues. Trimming shortened V by 3 bases and J by 11 bases, and 7 bases separated the two germline ends. The CDR3 DNA follows: TGCAGTGCTAGGGAAGAGGCTTTCTTT. This codes for CSAREEAFF.

Only a few counts were recorded for this clone. The rearrangement joins TRBV9 to TRBJ1-4; weak D call: TRBD1 (5 bases). This CDR3 has 15 amino acids. Trimming removed 3 bases at V and 7 bases at J, with 16 bases between. Germline V gene data show CDR1 as SGDLS and CDR2 as YYNGEE. DNA for the CDR3: TGTGCCAGCAGCGCCCAAGGAGGGAGGGGTGAAAAACTGTTTTTT. Protein: CASSAQGGRGEKLFF.

The rearrangement joins TRBV7-2 to TRBJ2-1; 11 bases map to TRBD2. Germline trimming cut 3 bases from V and 5 bases from J; bases unmatched to any gene: 6. The CDR3 spans 16 residues. From germline, CDR1 is SGHTA and CDR2 FQGNSA. The chain's CDR3 is CASSFASGGTDNEQFF. CDR3 DNA: TGTGCCAGCAGCTTTGCTAGCGGGGGGACCGACAATGAGCAGTTCTTC.

The chain uses TRBV11-2 and TRBJ1-6, with 9 bases matching TRBD1. V trimming: 1 base; J trimming: 8 bases; junction bases outside the gene matches: 6. The germline V gene has CDR1 SGHAT and CDR2 FQNNGV. The CDR3 contains 16 residues. The chain's CDR3 is CASSLGLRTGDSPLHF. In nucleotides, the CDR3 is TGTGCCAGCAGCTTAGGTTTAAGGACAGGGGATTCACCCCTCCACTTT.

The genes are TRBV9 and TRBJ1-2; possibly TRBD1 for D (6 bases). The CDR3 length is 15 residues. Trimming removed 5 bases from V and 2 bases from J, with 16 bases in between. Germline V gene lookup returns CDR1 SGDLS and CDR2 YYNGEE. The CDR3 loop reads CASRERQAGNYGYTF. In nucleotides, the CDR3 is TGTGCCAGCAGGGAAAGACAGGCAGGCAACTATGGCTACACCTTC.

This rearrangement joins TRBV7-2 to TRBJ1-4; D is unresolved. Germline assignment: CDR1 SGHTA and CDR2 FQGNSA. V lost 5 bases to trimming and J lost 5 bases, with 12 bases between them. This CDR3 is built from 14 residues. The CDR3 region has the DNA TGTGCCAGCAGCCCCGGGAGAGAAAATGAAAAACTGTTTTTT. Translation gives CASSPGRENEKLFF.